These 16 T cell receptor beta chains were sequenced from one sample in a study of T cell repertoires in cytomegalovirus infection. One entry per CDR3 protein, called by TCRdb with MiXCR from the reads. The repertoire consists of around 550,000 distinct CDR3 sequences, with about 30% occurring once and the leading ten covering over 10%. Sample: PBMCs. The receptors derive from a human donor in good health (CMV status not recorded). Some clones in this sample may be carry-over from other donors' samples.

The chain has TRBV29-1 and TRBJ2-3; 9 bases are a match to TRBD2. The CDR3 is 13 amino acids. Germline assignment: CDR1 SQVTM and CDR2 ANQGSEA. V lost 3 bases, J lost 10 bases, and 8 bases stayed unmatched. CDR3 in amino acids: CSVEYLAGSAQYF. CDR3 in DNA: TGCAGCGTTGAGTATCTAGCGGGATCTGCGCAGTATTTT.

The gene calls are TRBV7-9 and TRBJ2-7; weak D call: TRBD2 (6 bases). CDR3 length equals 14 residues. V was cut by 4 bases and J by 5 bases, with 15 bases left in between. Germline-derived CDR1 and CDR2 are SEHNR and FQNEAQ (reference sequence). CDR3 region: CASSSSGTPHEQYF. Written as DNA, the CDR3 is TGTGCCAGCAGCTCATCCGGGACTCCCCACGAGCAGTACTTC.

This clonotype was detected many times. V is TRBV7-2 and J is TRBJ2-7; TRBD2 aligns across 15 bases. From germline, CDR1 is SGHTA and CDR2 FQGNSA. Trimming took 5 bases from V and 5 from J; bases not matched to a gene: 7. The CDR3 is 16 residues long. The CDR3 coding sequence is TGTGCCAGCAGCCCCGGACTAGCGGGAGGGGTCCACGAGCAGTACGTC. It translates to CASSPGLAGGVHEQYV.

This clonotype has at least ten counts. This chain uses TRBV7-2 with TRBJ1-1; 8 bases align to TRBD1. V shed 5 bases, J shed 3 bases, and the junction held 8 bases outside the gene matches. CDR3 size: 15 residues. CDR1 SGHTA and CDR2 FQGNSA come from the germline V gene. The CDR3: CASSLDRGWDTEAFF. In DNA, the CDR3 is TGTGCCAGCAGCCTCGACAGGGGCTGGGACACTGAAGCTTTCTTT.

The rearrangement uses TRBV15 and TRBJ2-3; D remains unclear. Trimming cost V 1 base and J 3 bases, with 5 bases left between them. CDR1 and CDR2 (germline): LNHNV, YYDKDF (reference sequence). This CDR3 is built from 13 residues. In DNA, the CDR3 is TGTGCCACCAGCAGAGTGAATACAGATACGCAGTATTTT. The encoded protein is CATSRVNTDTQYF.

J is TRBJ2-3 and V is TRBV7-2; no firm D call. The CDR3 totals 11 residues. Germline V gene data show CDR1 as SGHTA and CDR2 as FQGNSA. The V end was cut by 7 bases, the J end by 4 bases, with 6 bases between. In nucleotides, the CDR3 is TGTGCCAGCACTAGTGCAGATACGCAGTATTTT. As protein: CASTSADTQYF.

This clonotype occurred a few times. V gene TRBV2 combines with J gene TRBJ1-1; D ambiguous. V gave up 11 bases and J gave up 1 base, with 14 bases separating them. Germline V gives CDR1 SNHLY, CDR2 FYNNEI. CDR3 length equals 13 residues. The CDR3 coding sequence is TGTGCCTCCCCGAGGGAGGCGAACACTGAAGCTTTCTTT. It codes for CASPREANTEAFF.

This clonotype was counted many times. The V and J genes are TRBV28 and TRBJ2-4; 9 bases line up with TRBD2. Germline loops: CDR1 MDHEN, CDR2 SYDVKM. Trimming cost V 4 bases and J 1 base; bases outside gene matches: 5. The CDR3 has 16 amino acids. The CDR3 protein is CASSSRLAVAKNIQYF. The DNA of the CDR3 is TGTGCCAGCAGTTCTCGACTAGCGGTTGCCAAAAACATTCAGTACTTC.

In this sample, this clonotype turned up many times. This sequence joins TRBV7-2 and TRBJ1-1; 7 bases map to TRBD1. V lost 4 bases and J lost 1; bases outside the gene matches: 0. Germline V gives CDR1 SGHTA, CDR2 FQGNSA. The CDR3 spans 13 residues. The CDR3: CASSWDRNTEAFF. DNA of the CDR3: TGTGCCAGCAGCTGGGACAGGAACACTGAAGCTTTCTTT. The variable domain in full, with the rest retrieved from reference TRBV7-2 and TRBJ1-1, is GAGVSQSPSNKVTEKGKDVELRCDPISGHTALYWYRQSLGQGLEFLIYFQGNSAPDKSGLPSDRFSAERTGGSVSTLTIQRTQQEDSAVYLCASSWDRNTEAFFGQGTRLTVV.

The chain employs TRBV28 and TRBJ1-1, with a tentative D call TRBD1 (6 bases). The CDR3 is 15 residues long. Germline V gene sequence: CDR1 MDHEN, CDR2 SYDVKM. V lost 6 bases, J lost 3 bases, and 17 bases lay in between. CDR3 loop: CASRTGGGGDTEAFF. CDR3 DNA: TGTGCCAGCAGGACGGGAGGGGGTGGGGACACTGAAGCTTTCTTT.

This chain uses TRBV7-9 with TRBJ2-3, with TRBD2 matching over 9 bases. The J segment lost 0 bases and the V segment lost 5 bases, leaving 9 bases of the junction unmatched. The CDR3 contains 17 residues. Germline V gene lookup returns CDR1 SEHNR and CDR2 FQNEAQ (reference sequence). The CDR3 protein is CASSGYDSGSSTDTQYF. CDR3 sequence (DNA): TGTGCCAGCAGCGGTTATGATAGCGGGAGCAGCACAGATACGCAGTATTTT.

The rearrangement joins TRBV5-4 to TRBJ2-7, with TRBD1 matching 8 bases. The ends lost 0 bases at V and 3 bases at J; junction bases unmatched: 5. The V gene's germline CDR1 is SGHNT and CDR2 YYREEE (reference sequence). CDR3 size: 15 residues. CDR3 DNA: TGTGCCAGCAGCTTGGGAAGGACAGGGCTCTACGAGCAGTACGTC. It translates to CASSLGRTGLYEQYV.

This clonotype was seen a handful of times. The chain recombines TRBV11-3 with TRBJ1-1; a weak D match, TRBD1 (5 bases). Deletions cut 4 bases from V and 5 bases from J, with 14 bases between. CDR1 is SGHNT, CDR2 YENEEA, per germline. The CDR3 covers 14 residues. In nucleotides, the CDR3 is TGTGCCAGCAGCTCCAACAGGAAAGGGACTGAAGCTTTCTTT. The encoded protein is CASSSNRKGTEAFF.

This clonotype has a count of ten or more. The rearrangement uses TRBV6-2 or TRBV6-3 and TRBJ1-5, with D perhaps matching TRBD1 (5 bases). The CDR3 is 14 amino acids. Germline V gene data show CDR1 as MNHEY and CDR2 as SVGEGT. Trimming removed 0 bases from V and 4 bases from J, with 7 bases in between. CDR3 DNA sequence: TGTGCCAGCAGTTACTCTGGGGGAAATCAGCCCCAGCATTTT. Protein sequence: CASSYSGGNQPQHF.

This rearrangement joins TRBV11-2 to TRBJ2-1; 7 bases are a match to TRBD1. CDR1 SGHAT and CDR2 FQNNGV come from the germline V gene. The CDR3 runs 15 residues. J was trimmed by 7 bases and V by 4 bases; bases with no gene match: 10. CDR3 sequence (DNA): TGTGCCAGCAGCTCCTACAGGGGTTTAACAAATGAGCAGTTCTTC. Translation: CASSSYRGLTNEQFF. Using reference TRBV11-2 and TRBJ2-1 for the parts outside the CDR3, the full variable domain is EAGVAQSPRYKIIEKRQSVAFWCNPISGHATLYWYQQILGQGPKLLIQFQNNGVVDDSQLPKDRFSAERLKGVDSTLKIQPAKLEDSAVYLCASSSYRGLTNEQFFGPGTRLTVL.

V is TRBV19 and J is TRBJ1-1; TRBD1 is a possible D gene (5 bases). The CDR3 contains 13 residues. V was clipped by 1 base and J by 6 bases, with 9 bases between them. CDR1 is LNHDA, CDR2 SQIVND, per germline (reference sequence). CDR3 residues: CASSIAGEAEAFF. DNA of the CDR3: TGTGCCAGTAGTATAGCGGGGGAGGCTGAAGCTTTCTTT. Filled out from reference TRBV19 and TRBJ1-1, the complete variable domain reads DGGITQSPKYLFRKEGQNVTLSCEQNLNHDAMYWYRQDPGQGLRLIYYSQIVNDFQKGDIAEGYSVSREKKESFPLTVTSAQKNPTAFYLCASSIAGEAEAFFGQGTRLTVV.